This T cell receptor (beta chain) derives from a study of T cells in Graves' hyperthyroidism and ophthalmopathy. In patients aged 18 to 65, hyperthyroidism was newly diagnosed, with duration under 2 months. Lactation, pregnancy, other autoimmune disease or uncontrolled infection excluded patients. Ahead of any ophthalmopathy symptoms, the blood sample was obtained at the first diagnosis of hyperthyroidism. The CDR3 has 14 amino acids. Trimming removed 6 bases from V and 5 bases from J, with 13 bases in between. CDR1 MNHNS and CDR2 SASEGT come from the germline V gene. Amplified regions were TCR beta CDR3 sequences from RNA transcripts. A first-round RT-PCR of the TCR CDR3 used the HTBI primer set. TCRdb analysed the multiplex PCR reads with MiXCR anew, one entry per CDR3 protein. Of under 350,000 distinct CDR3 sequences listed, about 14% are singletons.

The sequenced sample consisted of blood. The clonotype originates from a woman aged 25 to 45 with Graves' hyperthyroidism that later progressed to Graves' ophthalmopathy. The J gene is TRBJ2-2, the V gene TRBV6-1, with D unclear. The DNA for the CDR3 is TGTGCCAGCAGCCTCATTCGCAGGACCGGGGAGCTGTTTTTT. Its translation: CASSLIRRTGELFF.